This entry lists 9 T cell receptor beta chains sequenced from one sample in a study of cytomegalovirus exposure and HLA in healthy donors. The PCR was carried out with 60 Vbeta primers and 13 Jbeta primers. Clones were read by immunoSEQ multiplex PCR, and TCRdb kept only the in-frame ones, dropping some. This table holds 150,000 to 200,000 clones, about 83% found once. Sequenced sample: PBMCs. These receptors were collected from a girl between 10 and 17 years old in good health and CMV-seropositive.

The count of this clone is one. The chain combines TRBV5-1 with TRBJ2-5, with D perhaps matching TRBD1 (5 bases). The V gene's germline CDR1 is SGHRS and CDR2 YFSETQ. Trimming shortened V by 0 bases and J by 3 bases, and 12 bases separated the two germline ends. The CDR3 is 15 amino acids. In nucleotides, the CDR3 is TGCGCCAGCAGCTTGGGGGGCGGCGGAGAAGAGACCCAGTACTTC. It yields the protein CASSLGGGGEETQYF.

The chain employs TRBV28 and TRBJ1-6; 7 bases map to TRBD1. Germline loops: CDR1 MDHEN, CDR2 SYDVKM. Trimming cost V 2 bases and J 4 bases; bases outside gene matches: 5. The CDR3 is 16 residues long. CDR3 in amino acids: CASSLKGAQYNSPLHF. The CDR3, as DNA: TGTGCCAGCAGTTTAAAGGGGGCGCAATATAATTCACCCCTCCACTTT.

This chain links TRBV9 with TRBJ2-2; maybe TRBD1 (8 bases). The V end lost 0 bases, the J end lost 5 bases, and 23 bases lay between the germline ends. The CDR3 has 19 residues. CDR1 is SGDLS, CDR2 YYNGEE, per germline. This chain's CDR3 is CASSVGLRRTGRATGELFF. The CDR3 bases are TGTGCCAGCAGCGTAGGGTTACGACGGACAGGGAGGGCTACCGGGGAGCTGTTTTTT.

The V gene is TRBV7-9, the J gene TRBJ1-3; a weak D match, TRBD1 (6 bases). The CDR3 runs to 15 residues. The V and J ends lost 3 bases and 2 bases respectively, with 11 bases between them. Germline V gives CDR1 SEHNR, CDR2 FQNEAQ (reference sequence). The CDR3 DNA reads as TGTGCCAGCAGCTTCGGACAGCCGGCTGGAAACACCATATATTTT. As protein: CASSFGQPAGNTIYF.

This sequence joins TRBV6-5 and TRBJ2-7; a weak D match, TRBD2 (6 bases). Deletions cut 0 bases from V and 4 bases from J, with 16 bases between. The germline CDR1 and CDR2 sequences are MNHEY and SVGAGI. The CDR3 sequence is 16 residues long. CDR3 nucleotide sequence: TGTGCCAGCAGTTACTCTGCTAGGAGGGGAGAATACGAGCAGTACTTC. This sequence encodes CASSYSARRGEYEQYF.

This CDR3 reads CASSPPATGGHTDTQYF. DNA of the CDR3: TGTGCCAGCAGCCCTCCCGCCACAGGGGGCCACACAGATACGCAGTATTTT. The V call is TRBV5-6, the J call TRBJ2-3, with TRBD1 matching 9 bases. There are 17 residues in the CDR3. Germline loops: CDR1 SGHDT, CDR2 YYEEEE. V was clipped by 4 bases and J by 2 bases; unmatched bases: 11.

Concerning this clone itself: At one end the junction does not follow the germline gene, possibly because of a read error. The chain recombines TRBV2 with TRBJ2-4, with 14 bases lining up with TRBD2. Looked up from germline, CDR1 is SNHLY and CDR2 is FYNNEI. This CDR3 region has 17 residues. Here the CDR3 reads CATSVGLAGGAKNIQYF. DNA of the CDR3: TGTGCCACCAGTGTAGGACTAGCGGGGGGAGCCAAAAACATTCAGTACTTC.

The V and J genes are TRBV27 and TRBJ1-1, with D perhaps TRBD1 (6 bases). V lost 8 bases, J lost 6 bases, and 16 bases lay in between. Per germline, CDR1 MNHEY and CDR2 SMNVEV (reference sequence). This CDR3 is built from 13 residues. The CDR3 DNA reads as TGTGCCAGCCACGACAGGTATATCGCTGAAGCTTTCTTT. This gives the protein CASHDRYIAEAFF.

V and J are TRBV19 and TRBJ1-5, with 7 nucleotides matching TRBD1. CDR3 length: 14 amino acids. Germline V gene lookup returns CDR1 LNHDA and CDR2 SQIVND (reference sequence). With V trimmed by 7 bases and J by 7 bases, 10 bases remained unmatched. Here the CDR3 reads CASNRQGGKQPQHF. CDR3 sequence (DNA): TGTGCCAGTAACAGACAGGGTGGTAAGCAGCCCCAGCATTTT.